Following are 25 T cell receptor beta chains from one sample sequenced in a study of T cells in Graves' hyperthyroidism and ophthalmopathy (dated by TCRdb to about 2019). The library relied on multiplex PCR. The run used an Illumina HiSeq 2000. Amplification of TCR beta CDR3 regions was carried out from RNA transcripts. A first-round RT-PCR of the TCR CDR3 used the HTBI primer set with the Qiagen OneStep RT-PCR kit. TCRdb took the public reads, trimmed them with fastp at Q25, ran MiXCR for clone calling and kept in-frame beta chains. Every entry covers one CDR3 protein and lists the most common genes and DNA from its rows. The sample has almost 600,000 distinct CDR3 sequences on record, around 14% of them singletons. Together, the top ten hold 5.8% of the sample. The sample comprised blood. These receptors all stem from a woman aged 25 to 45 with Graves' hyperthyroidism that later progressed to Graves' ophthalmopathy.

The table lists this clonotype with many counts. The CDR3 DNA sequence: TGTGCCAGCAGCGTAGATCCCTTCTCTGGGGCCAACGTCCTGACTTTC. It encodes CASSVDPFSGANVLTF. The V and J genes are TRBV9 and TRBJ2-6; D unclear. Per the germline V gene, CDR1 is SGDLS and CDR2 is YYNGEE. V lost 0 bases, J lost 0 bases, and 7 bases lay in between. This CDR3 has 16 residues.

This clonotype was picked up a small number of times. The rearrangement links TRBV20-1 to TRBJ2-5; the D gene could be TRBD1 or TRBD2 (6 bases each). Germline CDR1 reads DFQATT; CDR2 reads SNEGSKA (reference sequence). This CDR3 comprises 14 residues. V was pared by 0 bases and J by 5 bases, with 13 bases between. CDR3 sequence: CSARDLSGGETQYF. The CDR3 region has the DNA TGCAGTGCTAGAGACCTTTCCGGGGGCGAGACCCAGTACTTC.

The gene calls are TRBV13 and TRBJ2-7; D is unresolved. The CDR3 runs 12 residues. Germline values: CDR1 PRHDT, CDR2 FYEKMQ (reference sequence). The V gene lost 5 bases and the J gene lost 1 base, with 6 bases spanning the gap. The CDR3 loop is CASSAHSYEQYF. In DNA, the CDR3 is TGTGCCAGCAGCGCTCATTCCTACGAGCAGTACTTC.

In the case of this clonotype: Mismatch with germline at one junction end may stem from a read error. This CDR3 is CASRTLRGWVYNEHFF. CDR3 sequence (DNA): TGTGCCAGCAGGACTTTACGTGGGTGGGTTTACAATGAGCATTTCTTC. The chain links TRBV11-2 to TRBJ2-1; D not resolved. This CDR3 has 16 amino acids. The germline gives CDR1 SGHAT, CDR2 FQNNGV.

This clonotype was seen ten or more times. The chain is built from TRBV5-1 and TRBJ2-5; D may be TRBD1 (6 bases). Per the germline V gene, CDR1 is SGHRS and CDR2 is YFSETQ. The CDR3 covers 15 residues. The ends were cut back, 5 bases at V and 2 bases at J, with 16 bases in the middle. CDR3 coding DNA: TGCGCCAGCAGACTCGGACAGACGAGTCAAGAGACCCAGTACTTC. This codes for CASRLGQTSQETQYF.

V and J are TRBV7-2 and TRBJ1-1, with D possibly being TRBD1 (5 bases). Germline V CDR1 and CDR2: SGHTA, FQGNSA. The CDR3 is made up of 13 amino acids. V was cut by 1 base and J by 8 bases, with 11 bases left in between. For the CDR3, the DNA is TGTGCCAGCAGCTTAGGCGACAGCATAGAAGCTTTCTTT. Amino acid sequence: CASSLGDSIEAFF.

This chain uses TRBV10-3 with TRBJ2-3, with 13 bases that match TRBD2. V was pared by 6 bases and J by 4 bases, with 4 bases of the junction left unmatched. CDR1 is ENHRY, CDR2 SYGVKD, per germline. The CDR3 spans 15 residues. The CDR3 is CAIRALAGGADTQYF. Here the CDR3 DNA reads TGTGCCATCAGAGCACTAGCGGGAGGGGCAGATACGCAGTATTTT.

This clonotype was counted at least ten times. The chain is built from TRBV20-1 and TRBJ1-2; D is possibly TRBD1 (6 bases). V gave up 0 bases and J gave up 4 bases, with 15 bases separating them. This CDR3 is 15 amino acids long. CDR1 is DFQATT and CDR2 is SNEGSKA in the germline V gene (reference sequence). This chain's CDR3 is CSARDLAGDGYGYTF. CDR3 nucleotide sequence: TGCAGTGCTAGAGATCTTGCAGGGGACGGCTATGGCTACACCTTC.

The chain has TRBV4-1 and TRBJ2-1; 10 bases are a match to TRBD2. Germline V gene lookup returns CDR1 MGHRA and CDR2 YSYEKL. The ends lost 3 bases at V and 9 bases at J; junction bases unmatched: 11. The CDR3 covers 16 residues. CDR3: CASSHVTAGGPVEQFF. The DNA for the CDR3 is TGCGCCAGCAGCCATGTTACAGCGGGAGGGCCAGTTGAGCAGTTCTTC.

This clonotype has a count of ten or more. This chain uses TRBV12-3 or TRBV12-4 with TRBJ1-2, with D perhaps matching TRBD1 (5 bases). The CDR3 runs to 17 residues. V was cut by 7 bases and J by 0 bases, with 21 bases left in between. The CDR3 protein is CASTPATVPVSNYGYTF. CDR3 nucleotides: TGTGCCAGCACTCCTGCGACAGTCCCTGTTTCTAACTATGGCTACACCTTC.

The table lists this clonotype with a few counts. V gene TRBV7-2 combines with J gene TRBJ2-7, with no clear D. The CDR3 spans 14 residues. CDR1 is SGHTA and CDR2 is FQGNSA in the germline V gene. Trimming left V 3 bases short and J 3 bases short, with 12 bases between. Here the CDR3 reads CASSFHGGDYEQYF. Here the CDR3 DNA reads TGTGCCAGCAGCTTTCATGGCGGAGACTACGAGCAGTACTTC.

This clonotype has a count of ten or more. The rearrangement uses TRBV11-2 and TRBJ2-7; D not resolved. This CDR3 has 14 residues. The germline V gene encodes CDR1 SGHAT and CDR2 FQNNGV. With 5 bases removed from V and 2 bases from J, the gap between germline ends came to 13 bases. The CDR3 spells CASSPPPITYEQYF. The CDR3 bases are TGTGCCAGCAGCCCACCGCCGATTACCTACGAGCAGTACTTC.

The chain recombines TRBV20-1 with TRBJ2-6; 8 nucleotides agree with TRBD1. This CDR3 contains 15 residues. The germline V gene encodes CDR1 DFQATT and CDR2 SNEGSKA (reference sequence). V dropped 7 bases and J dropped 1; count of bases not matched to a gene: 6. The CDR3 here is CSGAQGASGANVLTF. The CDR3 DNA is TGCAGTGGAGCCCAGGGGGCGTCTGGGGCCAACGTCCTGACTTTC.

This clonotype is categorized as medium-sized. This chain connects TRBV11-2 to TRBJ2-1; possible D gene TRBD1, 8 bases. V lost 1 base and J 12 bases, leaving 13 bases between the germline ends. Germline lookup yields CDR1 SGHAT and CDR2 FQNNGV. CDR3 size: 13 residues. CDR3: CASSLGTGRGQFF. CDR3 nucleotides: TGTGCCAGCAGCTTAGGGACAGGGAGGGGGCAGTTCTTC.

The chain joins TRBV6-1 to TRBJ2-5; D gene unclear. V lost 5 bases and J 3 bases, leaving 13 bases between the germline ends. The CDR3 consists of 14 residues. Per the germline V gene, CDR1 is MNHNS and CDR2 is SASEGT. For the CDR3, the DNA is TGTGCCAGCAGTATAGGACCCCGGGAAGAGACCCAGTACTTC. Protein sequence: CASSIGPREETQYF.

This clonotype has ten or more counts. The J gene is TRBJ1-2, the V gene TRBV6-1, with D maybe TRBD1 (6 bases). Trimming removed 8 bases from V and 8 bases from J, with 18 bases in between. Germline V gene lookup returns CDR1 MNHNS and CDR2 SASEGT. The CDR3 runs to 13 residues. The CDR3 bases are TGTGCCAGCCGACCTGGGGGCCTGGAGGGCTACACCTTC. Translating it yields CASRPGGLEGYTF.

This clonotype was counted only a few times. The chain couples TRBV6-2 or TRBV6-3 to TRBJ1-2, with 10 bases lining up with TRBD1. V was clipped by 6 bases and J by 7 bases; unmatched bases: 8. Germline V gene data show CDR1 as MNHEY and CDR2 as SVGEGT. This CDR3 is built from 14 residues. The chain's CDR3 is CASSLPGTGVGYTF. CDR3 DNA: TGTGCCAGCAGCCTACCCGGGACAGGGGTTGGCTACACCTTC.

This clonotype was observed at least ten times. The chain employs TRBV11-2 and TRBJ1-2, with 9 bases aligning to TRBD1. Trimming removed 5 bases from V and 0 bases from J; junction bases left unmatched: 10. This CDR3 comprises 17 residues. Germline CDR1 and CDR2: SGHAT and FQNNGV. The CDR3 nucleotides are TGTGCCAGCAGCCGACCGGGACAGGGAGGATCTAACTATGGCTACACCTTC. It translates to CASSRPGQGGSNYGYTF.

This clonotype was recorded at least ten times. V is TRBV30 and J is TRBJ1-1; tentatively, D is TRBD1 (5 bases). The germline gives CDR1 GTSNPN, CDR2 SVGIG (reference sequence). The V and J ends lost 4 bases and 4 bases respectively, with 13 bases between them. This CDR3 has 13 amino acids. In DNA form, the CDR3 reads TGTGCCTGGACCGCAGGGCGGGCCACTGAAGCTTTCTTT. Its protein product is CAWTAGRATEAFF. Together with reference TRBV30 and TRBJ1-1, the CDR3 gives the full variable domain: SQTIHQWPATLVQPVGSPLSLECTVEGTSNPNLYWYRQAAGRGLQLLFYSVGIGQISSEVPQNLSASRPQDRQFILSSKKLLLSDSGFYLCAWTAGRATEAFFGQGTRLTVV.

This clonotype has a count of ten or more. Here the CDR3 reads CSARGRSGGETQYF. CDR3 in DNA: TGCAGTGCTAGAGGGAGATCGGGCGGGGAGACCCAGTACTTC. The V call is TRBV20-1, the J call TRBJ2-5, with D maybe TRBD2 (5 bases). The CDR3 extends over 14 amino acids. The V end lost 1 base, the J end lost 5 bases, and 14 bases lay between the germline ends. Germline V CDR1 and CDR2: DFQATT, SNEGSKA (reference sequence).

This chain joins TRBV6-1 and TRBJ2-5; no clear D. Trimming left V 5 bases short and J 1 base short, with 11 bases between. The germline CDR1 and CDR2 sequences are MNHNS and SASEGT. The CDR3 consists of 14 residues. The CDR3 spells CASSSRTPQETQYF. The CDR3 bases are TGTGCCAGCAGTTCGCGGACGCCCCAAGAGACCCAGTACTTC.

This clonotype was observed at least ten times. The rearrangement uses TRBV12-3 or TRBV12-4 and TRBJ1-2; D is uncertain. The V and J ends lost 1 base and 3 bases respectively, with 6 bases between them. The CDR3 length is 13 residues. This chain's CDR3 is CASSLVGYYGYTF. The CDR3 DNA is TGTGCCAGCAGTTTAGTGGGGTACTATGGCTACACCTTC.

The V call is TRBV20-1, the J call TRBJ2-5; 15 bases match TRBD2. After removal of 0 bases from V and 4 bases from J, the junction contained 9 bases not matched to a gene. The germline V gene has CDR1 DFQATT and CDR2 SNEGSKA (reference sequence). The CDR3 has 18 amino acids. The CDR3 reads CSAREGTSGRRDRETQYF. The CDR3 region has the DNA TGCAGTGCTAGAGAGGGGACTAGCGGGAGGCGGGATCGAGAGACCCAGTACTTC.

This clonotype was counted at least ten times. The CDR3 coding sequence is TGCAGTGCTGTAGACCCAGCGGCGGGTACTTCCTACGAGCAGTACTTC. It yields the protein CSAVDPAAGTSYEQYF. The chain is built from TRBV20-1 and TRBJ2-7; D is possibly TRBD2 (5 bases). V was cut by 5 bases and J by 1 base, with 21 bases left in between. The CDR3 totals 16 residues. CDR1 is DFQATT and CDR2 is SNEGSKA in the germline V gene (reference sequence).

The rearrangement links TRBV6-9 to TRBJ2-3; D gene unclear. The CDR3 spans 15 residues. V lost 5 bases, J lost 2 bases, and 14 bases lay in between. The germline V gene encodes CDR1 MNHGY and CDR2 SVAAGI. The CDR3 region has the DNA TGTGCCAGCAGTGAATTATTGCTTCTCACAGATACGCAGTATTTT. It yields the protein CASSELLLLTDTQYF.